This record looks at one T cell receptor beta chain sequence and its context. Its cognate antigen is unknown. Generated by immunoSEQ multiplex PCR, the TCRdb table keeps only in-frame clones and is missing some. The sample includes roughly 170,000 clones, roughly 94% of them seen just once. Germline trimming cut 3 bases from V and 6 bases from J; bases unmatched to any gene: 9. The germline V gene has CDR1 SGHAT and CDR2 FQNNGV. This CDR3 has 15 amino acids. The data were obtained in a study of T cell responses to AZD1222 COVID-19 vaccine. General observations from the study: There were repertoire samples only from the period after the peak T cell response.

Specimen: peripheral blood, collected 28 days after the second AZD1222 dose. The chain links TRBV11-2 to TRBJ1-2; 8 positions agree with TRBD1. The sequence was collected from an adult who received the AZD1222 COVID-19 vaccine. The chain's CDR3 is CASSLGLDREDGYTF. DNA of the CDR3: TGTGCCAGCAGCTTGGGACTGGACAGGGAGGATGGCTACACCTTC.